This T cell receptor (beta chain) was retrieved from a study of radiotherapy plus CTLA-4 blockade in lung cancer. General study results and limits: Best predicting response, reportedly, were early blood T cell clone dynamics, with interferon-beta.

On this clone: Its cognate antigen is unknown.

The data were produced by immunoSEQ multiplex PCR, yet TCRdb's version contains in-frame clones alone and is incomplete. The top ten hold approximately 0.8% of the sample, which has some 80,000 clones, about four fifths seen once. V shed 4 bases and J 0 bases; nucleotides not matched to a gene: 7. The CDR3 contains 15 residues. Germline CDR1 reads GTSNPN; CDR2 reads SVGIG (reference sequence). The material sequenced was peripheral blood, taken from a patient treated with radiotherapy plus ipilimumab. The chain employs TRBV30 and TRBJ2-3, with 7 bases lining up with TRBD2. The source of this sequence is a human donor with non-small cell lung cancer who had stable disease on radiotherapy plus ipilimumab. The CDR3 DNA follows: TGTGCCTGGAACCTGGGGGGGGGAAGCACAGATACGCAGTATTTT. As protein: CAWNLGGGSTDTQYF.